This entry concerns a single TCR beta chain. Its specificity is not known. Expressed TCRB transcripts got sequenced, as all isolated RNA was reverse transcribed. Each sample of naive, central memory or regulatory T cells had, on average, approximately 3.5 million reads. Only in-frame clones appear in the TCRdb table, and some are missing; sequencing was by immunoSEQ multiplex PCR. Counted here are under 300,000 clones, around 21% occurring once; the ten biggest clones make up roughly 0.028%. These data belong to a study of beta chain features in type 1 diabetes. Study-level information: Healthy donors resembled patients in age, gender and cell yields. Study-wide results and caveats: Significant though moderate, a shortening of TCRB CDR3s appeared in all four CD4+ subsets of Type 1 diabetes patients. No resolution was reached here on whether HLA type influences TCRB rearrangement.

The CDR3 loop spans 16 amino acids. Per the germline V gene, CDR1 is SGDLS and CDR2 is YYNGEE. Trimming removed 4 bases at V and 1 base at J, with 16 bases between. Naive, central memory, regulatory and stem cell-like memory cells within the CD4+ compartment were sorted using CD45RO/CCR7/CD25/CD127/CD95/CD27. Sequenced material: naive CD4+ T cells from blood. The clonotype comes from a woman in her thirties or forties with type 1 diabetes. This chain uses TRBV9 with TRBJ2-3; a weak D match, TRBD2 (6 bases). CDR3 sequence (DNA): TGTGCCAGCAGCAAGGCCGGGACTGGACGCACAGATACGCAGTATTTT. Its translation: CASSKAGTGRTDTQYF.